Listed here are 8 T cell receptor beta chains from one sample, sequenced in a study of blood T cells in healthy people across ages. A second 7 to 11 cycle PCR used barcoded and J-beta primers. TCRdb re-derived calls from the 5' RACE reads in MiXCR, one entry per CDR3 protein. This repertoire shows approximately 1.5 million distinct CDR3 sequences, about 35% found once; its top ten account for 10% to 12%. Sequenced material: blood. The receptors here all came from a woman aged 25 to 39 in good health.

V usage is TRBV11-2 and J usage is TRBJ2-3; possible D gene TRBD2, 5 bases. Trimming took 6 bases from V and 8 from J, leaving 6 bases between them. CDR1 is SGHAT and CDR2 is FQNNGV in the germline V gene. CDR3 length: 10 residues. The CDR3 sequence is CASRDFTQYF. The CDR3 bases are TGTGCCAGCAGGGACTTTACGCAGTATTTT.

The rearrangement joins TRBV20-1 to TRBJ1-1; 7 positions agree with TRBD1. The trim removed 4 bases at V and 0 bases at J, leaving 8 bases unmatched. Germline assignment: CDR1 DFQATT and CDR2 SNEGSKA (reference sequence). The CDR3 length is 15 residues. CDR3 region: CSATRSGQLNTEAFF. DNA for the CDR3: TGCAGTGCTACCAGATCGGGACAGCTGAACACTGAAGCTTTCTTT.

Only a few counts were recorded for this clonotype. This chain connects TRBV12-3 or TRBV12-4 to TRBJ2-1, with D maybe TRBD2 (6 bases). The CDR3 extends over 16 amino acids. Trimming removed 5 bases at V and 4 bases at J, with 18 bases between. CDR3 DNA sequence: TGTGCCAGCAGTATCCGTACACTAGCAGGGTACAATGAGCAGTTCTTC. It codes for CASSIRTLAGYNEQFF.

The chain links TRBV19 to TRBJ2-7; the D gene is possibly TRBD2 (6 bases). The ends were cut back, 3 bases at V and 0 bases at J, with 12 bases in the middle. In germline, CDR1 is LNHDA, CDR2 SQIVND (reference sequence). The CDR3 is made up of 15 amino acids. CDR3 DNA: TGTGCCAGTAGTATCCCGGGAGCGTCCTCCTACGAGCAGTACTTC. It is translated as CASSIPGASSYEQYF.

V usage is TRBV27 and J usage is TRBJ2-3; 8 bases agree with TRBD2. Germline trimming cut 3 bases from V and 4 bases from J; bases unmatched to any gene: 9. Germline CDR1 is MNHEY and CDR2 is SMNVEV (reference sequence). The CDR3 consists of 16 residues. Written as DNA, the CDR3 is TGTGCCAGCAGTTTCATAGCGGGGTTTGGGGCAGATACGCAGTATTTT. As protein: CASSFIAGFGADTQYF.

CDR3 protein: CASSFLAGESPDTQYF. CDR3 nucleotides: TGTGCCAGCAGCTTCTTAGCGGGAGAATCCCCAGATACGCAGTATTTT. V is TRBV7-3 and J is TRBJ2-3; 9 nucleotides match TRBD2. CDR3 size: 16 residues. The V gene end was trimmed by 3 bases and the J gene end by 4 bases; junction bases not matched to a gene: 8. Germline V gene sequence: CDR1 SGHTA, CDR2 FQGTGA. Full variable domain (outside the CDR3, taken from reference TRBV7-3 and TRBJ2-3): GAGVSQTPSNKVTEKGKYVELRCDPISGHTALYWYRQSLGQGPEFLIYFQGTGAADDSGLPNDRFFAVRPEGSVSTLKIQRTERGDSAVYLCASSFLAGESPDTQYFGPGTRLTVL.

The CDR3 sequence is CSAYGGYQNEQFF. The CDR3 DNA reads as TGCAGTGCTTACGGGGGTTATCAGAATGAGCAGTTCTTC. The V gene is TRBV20-1, the J gene TRBJ2-1; D possibly corresponds to TRBD2 (6 bases). The CDR3 spans 13 residues. Germline V gene sequence: CDR1 DFQATT, CDR2 SNEGSKA (reference sequence). Trimming removed 5 bases at V and 7 bases at J, with 15 bases between.

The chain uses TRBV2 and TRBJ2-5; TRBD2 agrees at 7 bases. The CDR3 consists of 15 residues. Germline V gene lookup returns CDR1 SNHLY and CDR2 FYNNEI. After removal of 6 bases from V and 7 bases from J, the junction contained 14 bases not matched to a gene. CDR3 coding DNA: TGTGCCAGCAGGAAAGGAACGGGGGGTATGGGGACCCAGTACTTC. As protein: CASRKGTGGMGTQYF.